A single T cell receptor (beta chain) is shown here with its context. The antigen is undetermined. This sample is drawn from a study of T cell responses to AZD1222 COVID-19 vaccine. The study's findings and limits: Every sample of the repertoires postdated the peak T cell response.

Deletions cut 3 bases from V and 8 bases from J, with 13 bases between. CDR1 MGHDK and CDR2 SYGVNS come from the germline V gene. The CDR3 extends over 13 amino acids. Profiled with immunoSEQ multiplex PCR; TCRdb holds only in-frame clones, not every one. Counted here are nearly 35,000 clones, about four fifths occurring once; the ten biggest clones make up roughly 4%. The input for sequencing was peripheral blood, taken 28 days after the second AZD1222 dose. V and J are TRBV25-1 and TRBJ1-2, with unresolved D. The sequence was obtained from an adult who received the AZD1222 COVID-19 vaccine. Written as DNA, the CDR3 is TGTGCCAGCAGTGACACATCGTCCGGCGGCTACACCTTC. Its protein product is CASSDTSSGGYTF.